The TCR beta chain described here comes from a study of blood T cell repertoires in COVID-19. About the research overall: PBMCs, B-cell-depleted T cells, or T cells were the source of the cDNA or gDNA that made up the material.

Under the authors' procedure: Nucleated cell number was recorded as an estimate derived from reference gene primer amplification. The method was immunoSEQ multiplex PCR; TCRdb's version includes in-frame clones alone and lacks a portion of them. The V and J calls and clone size are taken from that table; D and trimming were inferred from the DNA. Of around 120,000 clones in the sample, roughly 79% were seen once. In germline, CDR1 is DFQATT, CDR2 SNEGSKA (reference sequence). This CDR3 has 10 amino acids. V lost 3 bases, J lost 5 bases, and 4 bases lay in between. This clone appeared a single time. The V gene is TRBV20-1, the J gene TRBJ1-2; D is unresolved. The sample taken for sequencing was peripheral blood. The receptor was isolated from a man in his 70s with acute or convalescent COVID-19. The CDR3 loop reads CSARSYGYTF. CDR3 nucleotides: TGCAGTGCTAGGAGTTATGGCTACACCTTC.